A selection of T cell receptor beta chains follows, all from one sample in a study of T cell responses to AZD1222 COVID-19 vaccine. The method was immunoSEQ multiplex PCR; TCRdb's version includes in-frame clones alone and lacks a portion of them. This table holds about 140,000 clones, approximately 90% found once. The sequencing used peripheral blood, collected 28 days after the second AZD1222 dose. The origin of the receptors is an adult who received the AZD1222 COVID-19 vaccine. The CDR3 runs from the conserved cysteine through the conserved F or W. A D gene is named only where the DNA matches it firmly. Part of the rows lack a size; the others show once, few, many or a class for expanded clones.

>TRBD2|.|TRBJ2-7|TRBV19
TGTGCCAGTAATAAACGGATAGCGGGAGTCCACGAGCAGTACTTC
CASNKRIAGVHEQYF
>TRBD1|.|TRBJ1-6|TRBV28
TGTGCCAGCAGTTTTGGGACAGGGAGCTCACCCCTCCACTTT
CASSFGTGSSPLHF
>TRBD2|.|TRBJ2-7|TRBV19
TGTGCCACTTCCGGGACTAGCGGCCTGCCTGATGGCGAGCAGTACTTC
CATSGTSGLPDGEQYF
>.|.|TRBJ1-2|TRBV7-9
TGTGCCAGCAGCTTCCTATCGCTGGACTATGGCTACACCTTC
CASSFLSLDYGYTF
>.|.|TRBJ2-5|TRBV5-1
TGCGCCAGCAGCTTGGGGGGGACACCAGAAGAGACCCAGTACTTC
CASSLGGTPEETQYF
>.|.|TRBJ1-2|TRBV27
TGTGCTACTCGACATGGGGCGACTTATGGCTACACCTTC
CATRHGATYGYTF
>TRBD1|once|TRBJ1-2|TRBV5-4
TGTGCCAGCAGCAAAGGACAGGGCAAGACAAACTATGGCTACACCTTC
CASSKGQGKTNYGYTF
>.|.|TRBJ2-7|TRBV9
TGTGCCAGCAGCGTAGATGGCTCCAGCTCCTACGAGCAGTACTTC
CASSVDGSSSYEQYF
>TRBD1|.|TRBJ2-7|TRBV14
TGTGCCAGCAGTGAGACAGGGATGTCCTACGAGCAGTACTTC
CASSETGMSYEQYF
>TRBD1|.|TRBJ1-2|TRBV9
TGTGCCAGTGGGGACAGGGGGCCCGCCTATGGCTACACCTTC
CASGDRGPAYGYTF
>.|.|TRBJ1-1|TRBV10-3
TGTGCCATCAGTGATTGGGGGACTGAAGCTTTCTTT
CAISDWGTEAFF
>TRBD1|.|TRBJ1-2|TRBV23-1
TGCGCCAGCAGTCAATCTCCTCCAGGGGGGGATGGCTATGGCTACACCTTC
CASSQSPPGGDGYGYTF
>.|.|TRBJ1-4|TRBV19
TGTGCCAGTAGTATATTAAGAAGTAATGAAAAACTGTTTTTT
CASSILRSNEKLFF
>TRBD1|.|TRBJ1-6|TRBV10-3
TGTGCCATCAGTGTCGCCGGGACAGGGGACTCACCCCTCCACTTT
CAISVAGTGDSPLHF
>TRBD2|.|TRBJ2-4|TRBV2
TGTGCCAGCAGTATAGCGGGGGAGAAAAACATTCAGTACTTC
CASSIAGEKNIQYF
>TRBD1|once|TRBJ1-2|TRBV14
TGTGCCAGCAGCCAAGATGGGGACAGGGGGGCCTATGGCTACACCTTC
CASSQDGDRGAYGYTF
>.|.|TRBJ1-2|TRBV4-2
TGTGCCAGCGCCCCGGGACATAACTATGGCTACACCTTC
CASAPGHNYGYTF
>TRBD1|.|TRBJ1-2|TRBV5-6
TGTGCCAGCAGCTTGGGGGACAGGACCCGAATCGCCTATGGCTACACCTTC
CASSLGDRTRIAYGYTF
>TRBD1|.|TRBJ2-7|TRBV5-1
TGCGCCAGCAGCCCGAGACAGGGTATCATCTACGAGCAGTACTTC
CASSPRQGIIYEQYF
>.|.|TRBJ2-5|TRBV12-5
TGTGCTAGTGGTTCTGCAACCGACGGGGAGACCCAGTACTTC
CASGSATDGETQYF
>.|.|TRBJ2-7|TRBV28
TGTGCCAGCAGTCTGACCGGGACAAGACGCGAGCAGTACTTC
CASSLTGTRREQYF
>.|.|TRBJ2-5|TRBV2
TGTGCCAGCAGCATAGCCCGGGAGGAGACCCAGTACTTC
CASSIAREETQYF
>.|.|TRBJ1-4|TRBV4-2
TGTGCCAGCAGCCCGGCAGCCGGGGGGACTAATGAAAAACTGTTTTTT
CASSPAAGGTNEKLFF
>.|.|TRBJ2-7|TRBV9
TGTGCCAGCAGCGTAGCCCCGTACTACGAGCAGTACTTC
CASSVAPYYEQYF
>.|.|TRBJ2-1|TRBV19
TGTGCCAGTAGTATTGGGCCTTACAATGAGCAGTTCTTC
CASSIGPYNEQFF
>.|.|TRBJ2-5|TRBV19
TGTGCCAGTAGTACCGGCACGGCGAGGGAGACCCAGTACTTC
CASSTGTARETQYF
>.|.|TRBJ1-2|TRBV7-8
TGTGCCAGCAGCTTAGATCCGGCGTCCTCGGGCTACACCTTC
CASSLDPASSGYTF
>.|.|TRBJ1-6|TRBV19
TGTGCCAGTAGTCGATCCTCGGACAGCGCAAGGGGTTCACCCCTCCACTTT
CASSRSSDSARGSPLHF
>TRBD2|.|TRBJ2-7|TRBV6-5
TGTGCCAGCAGGGGACTAGCGGGAGGGTACGAGCAGTACTTC
CASRGLAGGYEQYF
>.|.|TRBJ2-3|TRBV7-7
TGTGCCAGCAGCTTAGGAGCAGGGTCCCAACAAGATACGCAGTATTTT
CASSLGAGSQQDTQYF
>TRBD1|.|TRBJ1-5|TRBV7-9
TGTGCCAGCAGCTTAGAGGGACAGAGCAATCAGCCCCAGCATTTT
CASSLEGQSNQPQHF
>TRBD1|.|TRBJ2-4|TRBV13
TGTGCCAGCAGCCTCGGGACAGGGGGCAATCAAAACATTCAGTACTTC
CASSLGTGGNQNIQYF
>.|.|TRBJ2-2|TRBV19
TGTGCCAGTAGTATAGGGGGGACCATCGGAGGGGAGCTGTTTTTT
CASSIGGTIGGELFF
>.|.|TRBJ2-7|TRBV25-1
TGTGCCAGCAGGAGCGGTGGGGGCGGAACCTACGAGCAGTACTTC
CASRSGGGGTYEQYF
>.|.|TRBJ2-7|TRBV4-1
TGCGCCAGCAGCCAAGCAGCTTCGTCCTACGAGCAGTACTTC
CASSQAASSYEQYF
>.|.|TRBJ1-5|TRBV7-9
TGTGCCAGCAGCGCAGGGAGGGGCAATCAGCCCCAGCATTTT
CASSAGRGNQPQHF
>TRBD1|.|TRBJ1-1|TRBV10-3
TGTGCCATCAGGAGGGGGCGCAATGAAGCTTTCTTT
CAIRRGRNEAFF
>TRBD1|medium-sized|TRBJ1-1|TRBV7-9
TGTGCCAGCAGCTTAACAGGGGACACTGAAGCTTTCTTT
CASSLTGDTEAFF
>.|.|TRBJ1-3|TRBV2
TGTGCCAGCAGTGTCTTCGACAGCTGGTCCACTGGAAACACCATATATTTT
CASSVFDSWSTGNTIYF
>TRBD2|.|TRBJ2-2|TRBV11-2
TGTGCCAGCAGCTCCGGACTAGCGGGGGGGCTCACCGGGGAGCTGTTTTTT
CASSSGLAGGLTGELFF
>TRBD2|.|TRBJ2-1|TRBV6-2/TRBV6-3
TGTGCCAGCAGTCGGACTAGCGGGGGGCTTTTTAGGTACAATGAGCAGTTCTTC
CASSRTSGGLFRYNEQFF
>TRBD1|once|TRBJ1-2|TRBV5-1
TGCGCCAGCAGCTTGGTGGTGACAGGGGACTATGGCTACACCTTC
CASSLVVTGDYGYTF
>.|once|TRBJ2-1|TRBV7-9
TGTGCCAGCAGCCCTCATGATGGGAGTAAGAACAATGAGCAGTTCTTC
CASSPHDGSKNNEQFF
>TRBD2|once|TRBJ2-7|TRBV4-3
TGCGCCAGCAGCCAAGATGCGGGGGAGTTCTCCTACGAGCAGTACTTC
CASSQDAGEFSYEQYF
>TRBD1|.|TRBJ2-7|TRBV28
TGTGCCAGCAGTTCCAATCCGGACCGGGACAGGGTTTCCTACGAGCAGTACTTC
CASSSNPDRDRVSYEQYF
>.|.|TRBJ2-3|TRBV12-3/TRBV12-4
TGTGCCAGCATCCGGACGGATACGCAGTATTTT
CASIRTDTQYF
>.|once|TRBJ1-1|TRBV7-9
TGTGCCAGCAGCTTTCCGCTAATGAACACTGAAGCTTTCTTT
CASSFPLMNTEAFF
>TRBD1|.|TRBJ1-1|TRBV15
TGTGCCACCAGCAGAGCCCGACAGGGAAACACTGAAGCTTTCTTT
CATSRARQGNTEAFF